This TCR beta chain was captured in a study of vaccination effects on CD4 cells after COVID-19. Study in general: Samples collected post-vaccine were obtained a median of 72 days after the second dose.

V was pared by 5 bases and J by 5 bases, with 12 bases between. Germline loops: CDR1 SEHNR, CDR2 FQNEAQ (reference sequence). The CDR3 totals 13 residues. Using immunoSEQ multiplex PCR, the repertoire was profiled, and TCRdb retains in-frame clones only, with some absent. The sample has tens of thousands of clones, roughly four fifths seen once. Expansion with viral peptide pools was applied to antigen-specific CD4+ T cells by the ViraFEST assay prior to sequencing. Cultured cells yielded isolated CD4+ T cells after around 10 days. Each participant was given two doses of one vaccine (BNT162b2 or mRNA-1273). A word on this clone: Its antigen is as yet unknown.

The sequences come from CD4+ T cells from PBMCs cultured with HCoV-OC43 spike peptides, collected after COVID-19 vaccination. Specified subset: HCoV-OC43 spike overlapping peptide pool stimulation. The clonotype originates from a human donor who received a COVID-19 vaccine. The chain has TRBV7-9 and TRBJ1-2; D ambiguous. The CDR3 region is CASSPRMGYGYTF. In nucleotides, the CDR3 is TGTGCCAGCAGCCCCCGGATGGGATATGGCTACACCTTC.